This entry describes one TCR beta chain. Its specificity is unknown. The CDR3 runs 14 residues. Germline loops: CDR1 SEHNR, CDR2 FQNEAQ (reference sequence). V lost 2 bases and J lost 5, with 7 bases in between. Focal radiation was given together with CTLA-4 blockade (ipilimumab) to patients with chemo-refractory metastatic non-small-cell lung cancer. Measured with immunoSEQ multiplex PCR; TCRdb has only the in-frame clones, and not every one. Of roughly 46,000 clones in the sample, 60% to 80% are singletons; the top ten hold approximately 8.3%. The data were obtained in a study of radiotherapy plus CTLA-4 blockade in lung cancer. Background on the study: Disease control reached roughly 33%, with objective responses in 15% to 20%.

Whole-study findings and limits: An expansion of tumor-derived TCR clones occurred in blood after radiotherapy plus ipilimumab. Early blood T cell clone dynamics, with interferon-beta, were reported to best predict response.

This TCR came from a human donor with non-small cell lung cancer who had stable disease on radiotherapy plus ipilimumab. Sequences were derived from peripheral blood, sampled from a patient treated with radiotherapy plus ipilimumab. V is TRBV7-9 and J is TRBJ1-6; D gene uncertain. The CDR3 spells CASSLLNNNSPLHF. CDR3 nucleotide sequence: TGTGCCAGCAGCTTATTGAACAATAATTCACCCCTCCACTTT.